The subject of this entry is one T cell receptor beta chain. This CDR3 contains 16 residues. With V trimmed by 5 bases and J by 5 bases, 14 bases remained unmatched. Germline loops: CDR1 SEHNR, CDR2 FQNEAQ (reference sequence). This specimen comes from a study of T cells after posttransplantation cyclophosphamide. Clones were read by immunoSEQ multiplex PCR, and TCRdb kept only the in-frame ones, dropping some. The sample lists thousands of clones, approximately 80% occurring once. Methotrexate plus calcineurin inhibitor accompanied controls' myeloablative marrow transplants; sampling was 1 year later.

This sequence joins TRBV7-9 and TRBJ2-7, with TRBD1 identical over 8 bases. The clonotype was recovered from a male patient between 40 and 50 years old who received an allogeneic stem cell transplant from an unrelated donor, was CMV-positive, and had chronic GVHD only. T cells may partly derive from the graft donor. The sequenced sample was PBMCs, obtained after an allogeneic stem cell transplant with a calcineurin inhibitor and methotrexate. CDR3 loop: CASSQTGAGNGNEQYF. The CDR3 DNA reads TGTGCCAGCAGCCAGACAGGGGCTGGGAACGGGAACGAGCAGTACTTC.